The sequence of this T cell receptor (beta chain) was determined in a study of blood T cell repertoires in COVID-19. Study in general: Donors in the United States, Italy and Spain gave samples during acute or convalescent COVID-19. PBMCs, B-cell-depleted T cells, or T cells were the source of the cDNA or gDNA that made up the material.

This CDR3 spans 14 amino acids. From germline, CDR1 is MNHEY and CDR2 SVGAGI. Of note for this clone: One end of the junction is discordant with germline, which a read error may explain.

The authors' processing: Scientists estimated how many nucleated cells there were by amplifying reference gene primers. Here immunoSEQ multiplex PCR was the method, and the copy in TCRdb shows in-frame clones only, minus some. That table gives V, J and clone size, and the DNA gave D and trimming. Of hundreds of thousands of clones detected, 80% to 90% appear once; the ten largest clones hold 1.2% to 1.5%. The chain combines TRBV6-5 with TRBJ1-3, with no clear D. The specimen sequenced was peripheral blood. The sequence came from a man older than 75 with acute or convalescent COVID-19. Here the CDR3 DNA reads TGTGCCAGCAGTACCGACAAGCTCGGAACCACCATATATTTT. It yields the protein CASSTDKLGTTIYF.